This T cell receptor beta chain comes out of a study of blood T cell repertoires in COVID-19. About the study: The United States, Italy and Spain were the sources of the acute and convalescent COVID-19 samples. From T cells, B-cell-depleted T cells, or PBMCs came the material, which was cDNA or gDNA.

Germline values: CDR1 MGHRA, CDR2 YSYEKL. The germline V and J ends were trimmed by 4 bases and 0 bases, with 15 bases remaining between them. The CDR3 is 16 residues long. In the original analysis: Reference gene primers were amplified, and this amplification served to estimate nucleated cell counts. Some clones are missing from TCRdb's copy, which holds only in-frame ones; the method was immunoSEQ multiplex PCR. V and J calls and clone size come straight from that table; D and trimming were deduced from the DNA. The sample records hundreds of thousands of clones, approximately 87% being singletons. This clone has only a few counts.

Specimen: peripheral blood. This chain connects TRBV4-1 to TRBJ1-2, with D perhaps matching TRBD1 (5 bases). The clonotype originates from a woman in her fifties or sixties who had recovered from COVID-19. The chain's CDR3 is CASSREGAGANYGYTF. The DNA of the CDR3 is TGCGCCAGCAGCCGCGAAGGGGCTGGCGCTAACTATGGCTACACCTTC.